The 15 T cell receptor beta chains below come from one sample, sequenced in a study of identical twins. TCRdb re-analysed the 5' RACE reads in MiXCR, keeping a single row per CDR3 protein. The sample gives fewer than 800,000 distinct CDR3 sequences, 7.1% of which show up once; over 1.5% is in the top ten. These records were also assigned to another study, of yellow fever vaccine responses in identical twins.

Sequencing input: PBMCs. These receptors all stem from a woman under 30 in good health.

Only a few counts were recorded for this clonotype. The chain combines TRBV6-5 with TRBJ2-3; the match to TRBD2 covers 12 bases. J gave up 2 bases and V 0 bases, and 6 bases lay outside the gene matches. Germline V gene lookup returns CDR1 MNHEY and CDR2 SVGAGI. The CDR3 sequence is 18 residues long. DNA for the CDR3: TGTGCCAGCAGTTACTCGGGGCTAGCGGGGGGGCTCACAGATACGCAGTATTTT. As protein: CASSYSGLAGGLTDTQYF.

This clonotype has a handful of counts. The V and J genes are TRBV12-3 or TRBV12-4 and TRBJ1-1; D ambiguous. Trimming removed 6 bases at V and 3 bases at J, with 8 bases between. This CDR3 spans 12 amino acids. The DNA of the CDR3 is TGTGCCAGCAGCCAGAGCTACACTGAAGCTTTCTTT. Its translation is CASSQSYTEAFF.

CDR3 nucleotides: TGTGCCAGCAGTAACCAGGGGGACATGGAATCACCCCTCCACTTT. Residues: CASSNQGDMESPLHF. The V and J genes are TRBV6-5 and TRBJ1-6; 7 bases align to TRBD1. The CDR3 has 15 residues. V gave up 5 bases and J gave up 10 bases; unmatched junction bases: 11. Germline lookup yields CDR1 MNHEY and CDR2 SVGAGI.

Many counts were recorded for this clonotype. This rearrangement joins TRBV12-3 or TRBV12-4 to TRBJ1-2; TRBD1 matches at 12 bases. V dropped 4 bases and J dropped 7; count of bases not matched to a gene: 7. The CDR3 spans 15 residues. CDR3 nucleotide sequence: TGTGCCAGCAGTTCACCGGGACAGGGGGCGCTTGGCTACACCTTC. Its translation: CASSSPGQGALGYTF.

The rearrangement links TRBV28 to TRBJ1-3; D gene ambiguous. Germline assignment: CDR1 MDHEN and CDR2 SYDVKM. V was pared by 3 bases and J by 0 bases, with 9 bases between. The CDR3 sequence is 15 residues long. As DNA, the CDR3 is TGTGCCAGCAGTTTCGTACAGAACTCTGGAAACACCATATATTTT. Translating gives CASSFVQNSGNTIYF.

This clonotype was recorded many times. The chain has TRBV28 and TRBJ2-3; 10 nucleotides line up with TRBD2. Per the germline V gene, CDR1 is MDHEN and CDR2 is SYDVKM. After removal of 6 bases from V and 3 bases from J, the junction contained 6 bases not matched to a gene. The CDR3 loop spans 15 amino acids. The CDR3 sequence: CASSQRGGGTDTQYF. The CDR3 bases are TGTGCCAGCAGCCAGCGGGGGGGAGGGACAGATACGCAGTATTTT.

This clonotype was detected ten times or more. V gene TRBV6-5 combines with J gene TRBJ1-1; maybe TRBD1 (5 bases). The CDR3 covers 13 residues. Germline CDR1 and CDR2: MNHEY and SVGAGI. V lost 2 bases to trimming and J lost 7 bases, with 11 bases between them. The CDR3 region has the DNA TGTGCCAGCAGTTACCTGAGGGGAGGTGAAGCTTTCTTT. Its protein product is CASSYLRGGEAFF.

V gene TRBV28 combines with J gene TRBJ1-1; TRBD1 might be the D (6 bases). V was clipped by 6 bases and J by 8 bases, with 13 bases between them. Germline lookup yields CDR1 MDHEN and CDR2 SYDVKM. The CDR3 contains 12 residues. The CDR3 region has the DNA TGTGCCAGCAGACAGGGTACTAGAGAAGCTTTCTTT. Its translation is CASRQGTREAFF.

The rearrangement links TRBV29-1 to TRBJ2-6; no reliable D call. Germline lookup yields CDR1 SQVTM and CDR2 ANQGSEA. The CDR3 spans 15 residues. V shed 4 bases and J shed 4 bases, with 14 bases lying between them. The CDR3 reads CSVGVASSGANVLTF. The CDR3 coding sequence is TGCAGCGTTGGTGTAGCAAGCTCGGGGGCCAACGTCCTGACTTTC.

This clonotype came up many times. V usage is TRBV24-1 and J usage is TRBJ2-1; 12 nucleotides align to TRBD2. Germline-derived CDR1 and CDR2 are KGHDR and SFDVKD. The CDR3 totals 15 residues. With V trimmed by 7 bases and J by 6 bases, 6 bases remained unmatched. CDR3 protein: CATSASGRGGNEQFF. The CDR3 nucleotides are TGTGCCACCAGCGCTAGCGGGAGGGGTGGCAATGAGCAGTTCTTC.

The genes are TRBV6-2 or TRBV6-3 and TRBJ2-3; 8 bases fit TRBD2. Trimming at V came to 2 bases and at J to 6 bases, leaving 16 bases not matched to a gene. Germline V gives CDR1 MNHEY, CDR2 SVGEGT. The CDR3 is 18 residues long. CDR3 loop: CASSYPAWASGSFDTQYF. The CDR3 coding sequence is TGTGCCAGCAGTTACCCCGCCTGGGCTAGCGGGTCATTTGATACGCAGTATTTT.

This clonotype occurred a few times. The rearrangement uses TRBV20-1 and TRBJ2-7, with TRBD2 identical over 7 bases. Germline assignment: CDR1 DFQATT and CDR2 SNEGSKA (reference sequence). This CDR3 comprises 14 residues. Unmatched junction bases numbered 6, after V lost 0 bases and J lost 4 bases. This chain's CDR3 is CSAREREGGYEQYF. For the CDR3, the DNA is TGCAGTGCTAGAGAGAGGGAGGGTGGATACGAGCAGTACTTC.

This CDR3 is CASSFTTGAGNTIYF. The CDR3 bases are TGCGCCAGCAGCTTCACCACAGGGGCCGGAAACACCATATATTTT. V usage is TRBV5-1 and J usage is TRBJ1-3, with 7 nucleotides matching TRBD1. Trimming cost V 2 bases and J 4 bases; bases outside gene matches: 6. Germline assignment: CDR1 SGHRS and CDR2 YFSETQ. The CDR3 runs 15 residues.

The sample holds many counts of this clonotype. The chain couples TRBV12-3 or TRBV12-4 to TRBJ1-4; a possible D gene is TRBD1 (6 bases). The length of the CDR3 is 12 residues. Trimming pared 6 bases from V and 6 bases from J, leaving 8 bases between. CDR3 protein: CASSPGDEKLFF. CDR3 bases: TGTGCCAGCAGCCCAGGGGATGAAAAACTGTTTTTT.

This clonotype was picked up a small number of times. CDR3 DNA sequence: TGTGCCACCACCCGTTGGACTAGCTCCTACAATGAGCAGTTCTTC. Translating it yields CATTRWTSSYNEQFF. This sequence joins TRBV15 and TRBJ2-1, with 7 positions matching TRBD2. The CDR3 extends over 15 amino acids. V shed 7 bases and J 0 bases; nucleotides not matched to a gene: 6. Germline V lookup: CDR1 LNHNV, CDR2 YYDKDF (reference sequence).